Below are 18 T cell receptor beta chains sequenced from a single sample in a study of CD8+ T cells in alopecia areata. In each case, RNA was isolated and then reverse transcribed into cDNA as the sequencing template. Only in-frame clones appear in the TCRdb table, and some are missing; sequencing was by immunoSEQ multiplex PCR. The table has 150,000 to 200,000 clones, roughly 60% seen once. Sample treatment: oral pan-JAK inhibitor, 5-10 mg twice daily. This specimen consisted of CD4+ T cells sorted from blood, obtained at week 24, from a patient treated with tofacitinib. Receptors were obtained from a human donor with alopecia areata.

The V and J genes are TRBV10-2 and TRBJ1-4, with D unresolved. Germline CDR1 WSHSY, CDR2 SAAADI. V was cut by 8 bases and J by 5 bases, with 12 bases left in between. The CDR3 loop spans 13 amino acids. The DNA for the CDR3 is TGCGCCAGCTCACGCATCGACAATGAAAAACTGTTTTTT. As protein: CASSRIDNEKLFF.

The rearrangement joins TRBV2 to TRBJ2-1; tentative D call: TRBD2 (5 bases). The CDR3 length is 14 residues. The germline V gene has CDR1 SNHLY and CDR2 FYNNEI. V lost 6 bases to trimming and J lost 6 bases, with 15 bases between them. The CDR3 here is CASRRGLALNEQFF. The CDR3 DNA reads TGTGCCAGCAGACGAGGGCTAGCCCTCAATGAGCAGTTCTTC.

V is TRBV14 and J is TRBJ1-2, with D tentatively TRBD1 (5 bases). The germline CDR1 and CDR2 sequences are SGHDN and FVKESK. This CDR3 spans 14 amino acids. Trimming stripped 4 bases from V and 8 bases from J, with 17 bases between. CDR3 region: CASSPQAGPRGYTF. CDR3 nucleotides: TGTGCCAGCAGCCCCCAAGCAGGGCCGCGGGGCTACACCTTC.

The chain carries TRBV9 and TRBJ2-2; D uncertain. Trimming cost V 2 bases and J 5 bases, with 10 bases left between them. The germline V gene has CDR1 SGDLS and CDR2 YYNGEE. The CDR3 is made up of 14 amino acids. The CDR3, as DNA: TGTGCCAGCAGCGTTGGCGGACCTACCGGGGAGCTGTTTTTT. It is translated as CASSVGGPTGELFF.

The chain couples TRBV6-6 to TRBJ2-7; TRBD1 matches at 7 bases. Germline values: CDR1 MNHNY, CDR2 SVGAGI (reference sequence). After removal of 6 bases from V and 1 base from J, the junction contained 6 bases not matched to a gene. The CDR3 length is 14 residues. This chain's CDR3 is CASRNRQGSYEQYF. DNA for the CDR3: TGTGCCAGCAGAAACCGACAGGGTTCCTACGAGCAGTACTTC.

The gene calls are TRBV14 and TRBJ1-1; D not certain. With 1 base removed from V and 4 bases from J, the gap between germline ends came to 7 bases. Germline V gene lookup returns CDR1 SGHDN and CDR2 FVKESK. This CDR3 comprises 13 residues. The CDR3: CASSQVRSTEAFF. The DNA of the CDR3 is TGTGCCAGCAGCCAAGTAAGATCCACTGAAGCTTTCTTT.

The chain joins TRBV27 to TRBJ2-3; D gene ambiguous. Trimming pared 7 bases from V and 1 base from J, leaving 12 bases between. Germline V gives CDR1 MNHEY, CDR2 SMNVEV (reference sequence). This CDR3 spans 14 amino acids. The CDR3 loop is CASTQQDGTDTQYF. The CDR3 DNA follows: TGTGCCAGCACCCAGCAGGACGGCACAGATACGCAGTATTTT.

The rearrangement joins TRBV9 to TRBJ1-1; D unclear. The CDR3 consists of 13 residues. The germline CDR1 and CDR2 sequences are SGDLS and YYNGEE. V was shortened by 4 bases and J by 5 bases, with 12 bases between the two germline ends. CDR3 loop: CASSQKSGTEAFF. CDR3 DNA sequence: TGTGCCAGCAGCCAAAAGTCGGGTACTGAAGCTTTCTTT. The variable domain in full, completed from reference TRBV9 and TRBJ1-1, reads DSGVTQTPKHLITATGQRVTLRCSPRSGDLSVYWYQQSLDQGLQFLIQYYNGEERAKGNILERFSAQQFPDLHSELNLSSLELGDSALYFCASSQKSGTEAFFGQGTRLTVV.

The chain links TRBV29-1 to TRBJ2-7; D is possibly TRBD2 (7 bases). The germline V gene encodes CDR1 SQVTM and CDR2 ANQGSEA. Trimming took off 0 bases at V and 6 bases at J, with 18 bases between the two ends. The CDR3 extends over 15 amino acids. CDR3: CSVEDFGGRRAEQYF. In DNA form, the CDR3 reads TGCAGCGTTGAAGATTTCGGGGGGCGTAGGGCCGAGCAGTACTTC.

The chain uses TRBV7-6 and TRBJ2-5; D may be TRBD1 (5 bases). Germline loops: CDR1 SGHVS, CDR2 FNYEAQ. The CDR3 totals 14 residues. V lost 0 bases and J 6 bases, leaving 11 bases between the germline ends. The DNA of the CDR3 is TGTGCCAGCAGCTTAGCGGACCAGGGAAAGACCCAGTACTTC. Its protein is CASSLADQGKTQYF.

The V call is TRBV29-1, the J call TRBJ2-7, with 7 positions matching TRBD2. The CDR3 runs to 15 residues. The J segment lost 0 bases and the V segment lost 3 bases, leaving 8 bases of the junction unmatched. Germline values: CDR1 SQVTM, CDR2 ANQGSEA. The CDR3 spells CSVDLWRGISYEQYF. CDR3 sequence (DNA): TGCAGCGTTGATTTATGGCGGGGGATCTCCTACGAGCAGTACTTC.

This clone was detected a few times. The chain carries TRBV5-1 and TRBJ2-3; possibly TRBD2 for D (6 bases). V was clipped by 0 bases and J by 2 bases, with 13 bases between them. CDR3 length: 16 amino acids. Germline-derived CDR1 and CDR2 are SGHRS and YFSETQ. The CDR3 sequence is CASSLASAGNTDTQYF. The CDR3 DNA is TGCGCCAGCAGCTTGGCCTCGGCGGGGAACACAGATACGCAGTATTTT. The variable domain in full, with the rest retrieved from reference TRBV5-1 and TRBJ2-3, is KAGVTQTPRYLIKTRGQQVTLSCSPISGHRSVSWYQQTPGQGLQFLFEYFSETQRNKGNFPGRFSGRQFSNSRSEMNVSTLELGDSALYLCASSLASAGNTDTQYFGPGTRLTVL.

The sample holds a few counts of this clone. The chain employs TRBV7-2 and TRBJ1-1; 7 bases align to TRBD1. With 5 bases clipped from V and 7 bases from J, the junction kept 10 bases outside the gene matches. CDR1 SGHTA and CDR2 FQGNSA come from the germline V gene. The CDR3 sequence is 14 residues long. CDR3 bases: TGTGCCAGCAGCCCCTACGGGACAGTAAATGAAGCTTTCTTT. The encoded protein is CASSPYGTVNEAFF. Full variable domain (outside the CDR3, taken from reference TRBV7-2 and TRBJ1-1): GAGVSQSPSNKVTEKGKDVELRCDPISGHTALYWYRQSLGQGLEFLIYFQGNSAPDKSGLPSDRFSAERTGGSVSTLTIQRTQQEDSAVYLCASSPYGTVNEAFFGQGTRLTVV.

The rearrangement uses TRBV30 and TRBJ1-4, with 12 bases aligning to TRBD1. This CDR3 has 15 amino acids. Germline V gives CDR1 GTSNPN, CDR2 SVGIG (reference sequence). V lost 4 bases and J lost 8; bases outside the gene matches: 8. CDR3 DNA sequence: TGTGCCTGGACTACACCCGGGACAGGGGGCGAAAAACTGTTTTTT. Translation gives CAWTTPGTGGEKLFF.

The rearrangement joins TRBV30 to TRBJ1-5; D is perhaps TRBD1 (5 bases). The CDR3 sequence is 13 residues long. V lost 3 bases, J lost 0 bases, and 6 bases lay in between. In germline, CDR1 is GTSNPN, CDR2 SVGIG (reference sequence). The CDR3 region has the DNA TGTGCCTGGAGCGGACATAGCAATCAGCCCCAGCATTTT. Encoded protein: CAWSGHSNQPQHF.

The gene calls are TRBV10-3 and TRBJ2-4; no reliable D call. CDR1 and CDR2 from the germline V gene are ENHRY and SYGVKD. The V end lost 3 bases, the J end lost 4 bases, and 10 bases lay between the germline ends. This CDR3 has 14 residues. This chain's CDR3 is CAISDPDGKNIQYF. The CDR3 region has the DNA TGTGCCATCAGTGACCCGGACGGGAAAAACATTCAGTACTTC.

The CDR3 nucleotides are TGTGCCAGCAGTCCCTCGGCCCCTTTAGGCTATGGCTACACCTTC. Translation gives CASSPSAPLGYGYTF. This chain links TRBV14 with TRBJ1-2; D call uncertain. This CDR3 has 15 residues. Germline CDR1 reads SGHDN; CDR2 reads FVKESK. Trimming shortened V by 6 bases and J by 4 bases, and 18 bases separated the two germline ends.

The rearrangement links TRBV9 to TRBJ2-2; TRBD1 or TRBD2 may be the D gene (5 bases each). The germline gives CDR1 SGDLS, CDR2 YYNGEE. This CDR3 comprises 13 residues. The V end lost 4 bases, the J end lost 8 bases, and 12 bases lay between the germline ends. The CDR3 region has the DNA TGTGCCAGCAGCTTGGGACCGCCGGGGGAGCTGTTTTTT. Translating gives CASSLGPPGELFF. Full variable domain (remainder filled in from reference TRBV9 and TRBJ2-2): DSGVTQTPKHLITATGQRVTLRCSPRSGDLSVYWYQQSLDQGLQFLIQYYNGEERAKGNILERFSAQQFPDLHSELNLSSLELGDSALYFCASSLGPPGELFFGEGSRLTVL.